These 18 T cell receptor beta chains were all obtained from the same sample, sequenced in a study of high-grade serous ovarian cancer treatment subgroups. The tumor samples were collected prior to definitive surgery or chemotherapy. Method: immunoSEQ multiplex PCR; TCRdb's copy keeps in-frame clones and lacks some. The repertoire holds approximately 36,000 clones, with approximately 80% as singletons. Specimen: tumor tissue. The receptor set was obtained from a human donor with high-grade serous ovarian cancer.

The chain recombines TRBV28 with TRBJ1-2, with TRBD1 matching over 8 bases. Trimming at V came to 3 bases and at J to 8 bases, leaving 2 bases not matched to a gene. Germline V gene sequence: CDR1 MDHEN, CDR2 SYDVKM. The CDR3 totals 12 residues. CDR3 bases: TGTGCCAGCAGTTTGACAGGGGCGGGCTACACCTTC. It translates to CASSLTGAGYTF.

The V call is TRBV19, the J call TRBJ1-4; 8 positions match TRBD1. CDR3 length: 14 residues. Trimming cost V 7 bases and J 8 bases; bases outside gene matches: 9. Per the germline V gene, CDR1 is LNHDA and CDR2 is SQIVND (reference sequence). The CDR3 coding sequence is TGTGCCAGTAAAAATTCAGGGGGCCGGGAAAAACTGTTTTTT. Translation: CASKNSGGREKLFF.

The chain joins TRBV30 to TRBJ2-2; no definite D call. This CDR3 is built from 14 residues. Germline lookup yields CDR1 GTSNPN and CDR2 SVGIG (reference sequence). Trimming pared 0 bases from V and 0 bases from J, leaving 5 bases between. CDR3 sequence: CAWSVISNTGELFF. Written as DNA, the CDR3 is TGTGCCTGGAGTGTAATCTCGAACACCGGGGAGCTGTTTTTT.

J is TRBJ2-7 and V is TRBV28; either TRBD1 or TRBD2 may supply D (5 bases each). Trimming took 4 bases from V and 0 from J, leaving 7 bases between them. Germline V gene data show CDR1 as MDHEN and CDR2 as SYDVKM. This CDR3 region has 13 residues. The chain's CDR3 is CASSWGSSYEQYF. The CDR3, as DNA: TGTGCCAGCAGTTGGGGGAGCTCCTACGAGCAGTACTTC.

This clone has a handful of counts. The V gene is TRBV4-3, the J gene TRBJ2-1; 12 positions match TRBD2. V dropped 5 bases and J dropped 1; count of bases not matched to a gene: 9. The CDR3 has 18 amino acids. Germline loops: CDR1 LGHNA, CDR2 YSLEER. CDR3 amino acids: CASSFGPSGRGSYNEQFF. CDR3 nucleotide sequence: TGCGCCAGCAGCTTTGGACCTAGCGGGAGGGGGTCCTACAATGAGCAGTTCTTC.

The chain carries TRBV28 and TRBJ2-2; D not certain. Germline CDR1 MDHEN, CDR2 SYDVKM. CDR3 size: 12 residues. Trimming pared 7 bases from V and 8 bases from J, leaving 11 bases between. CDR3 residues: CASNEVSGELFF. The CDR3 region has the DNA TGTGCCAGCAATGAGGTTTCTGGGGAGCTGTTTTTT.

This sequence joins TRBV5-6 and TRBJ2-4, with D possibly being TRBD2 (6 bases). The germline gives CDR1 SGHDT, CDR2 YYEEEE. The V gene lost 4 bases and the J gene lost 6 bases, with 20 bases spanning the gap. CDR3 length equals 16 residues. The DNA for the CDR3 is TGTGCCAGCAGCGAGAATGGGAGGACCGCCGCAAACATTCAGTACTTC. As protein: CASSENGRTAANIQYF.

The chain has TRBV25-1 and TRBJ2-5; D gene uncertain. Germline loops: CDR1 MGHDK, CDR2 SYGVNS. The V end was cut by 4 bases, the J end by 7 bases, with 16 bases between. The CDR3 is made up of 14 amino acids. CDR3 nucleotide sequence: TGTGCCAGCAGTGCTTCATCCTCTCCGGGGACCCAGTACTTC. Translation: CASSASSSPGTQYF.

This clone was counted once. The chain couples TRBV9 to TRBJ2-7, with D tentatively TRBD1 (6 bases). Germline V gives CDR1 SGDLS, CDR2 YYNGEE. There are 13 residues in the CDR3. V was pared by 10 bases and J by 2 bases, with 16 bases between. The CDR3 bases are TGTGCCGGCCAGGGTGGACAGCCCTACGAGCAGTACTTC. As protein: CAGQGGQPYEQYF.

A few counts support this clone. The chain uses TRBV28 and TRBJ2-7; D ambiguous. In germline, CDR1 is MDHEN, CDR2 SYDVKM. V lost 5 bases to trimming and J lost 6 bases, with 8 bases between them. The CDR3 totals 11 residues. CDR3 region: CASSRHFEQYF. The CDR3 coding sequence is TGTGCCAGCAGTCGACACTTCGAGCAGTACTTC. The entire variable domain, with the rest obtained from reference TRBV28 and TRBJ2-7, is as follows: DVKVTQSSRYLVKRTGEKVFLECVQDMDHENMFWYRQDPGLGLRLIYFSYDVKMKEKGDIPEGYSVSREKKERFSLILESASTNQTSMYLCASSRHFEQYFGPGTRLTVT.

J is TRBJ2-1 and V is TRBV11-3; weak D call: TRBD2 (6 bases). The CDR3 consists of 13 residues. V dropped 3 bases and J dropped 7 bases, with 10 bases sitting between them. Germline V gene data show CDR1 as SGHNT and CDR2 as YENEEA. For the CDR3, the DNA is TGTGCCAGCAGCTTTCCTCGGGGGAATGAGCAGTTCTTC. Its protein product is CASSFPRGNEQFF.

The chain recombines TRBV19 with TRBJ2-7; weak D call: TRBD2 (6 bases). Trimming took off 3 bases at V and 4 bases at J, with 16 bases between the two ends. Germline loops: CDR1 LNHDA, CDR2 SQIVND (reference sequence). This CDR3 region has 15 residues. This CDR3 reads CASSMSGDYLYEQYF. DNA for the CDR3: TGTGCCAGTAGTATGTCGGGAGATTACCTTTACGAGCAGTACTTC.

J is TRBJ2-3 and V is TRBV7-9; D remains ambiguous. The CDR3 totals 12 residues. V lost 3 bases to trimming and J lost 5 bases, with 6 bases between them. The germline gives CDR1 SEHNR, CDR2 FQNEAQ (reference sequence). CDR3 region: CASSFIKDTQYF. In nucleotides, the CDR3 is TGTGCCAGCAGCTTTATAAAAGATACGCAGTATTTT.

J is TRBJ2-5 and V is TRBV19; D might be TRBD1 or TRBD2, each matching 7 bases. TRBJ2-7 matches the DNA end more closely, so the J call is doubtful. The V gene's germline CDR1 is LNHDA and CDR2 SQIVND (reference sequence). The CDR3 length is 15 residues. The CDR3 region is CASSMSGDRSYEQYF. The CDR3 DNA reads as TGTGCCAGTAGTATGAGCGGGGACAGATCATACGAGCAGTACTTC.

This clone was detected once. V is TRBV7-8 and J is TRBJ2-3, with 9 bases lining up with TRBD1. Germline CDR1 and CDR2: SGHVS and FQNEAQ. The CDR3 covers 15 residues. V was pared by 5 bases and J by 6 bases, with 9 bases of the junction left unmatched. In nucleotides, the CDR3 is TGTGCCAGCAGCCCCCGGACAGGGGTTACGGATACGCAGTATTTT. The encoded protein is CASSPRTGVTDTQYF. The full variable domain, rest sourced from reference TRBV7-8 and TRBJ2-3, is GAGVSQSPRYKVAKRGQDVALRCDPISGHVSLFWYQQALGQGPEFLTYFQNEAQLDKSGLPSDRFFAERPEGSVSTLKIQRTQQEDSAVYLCASSPRTGVTDTQYFGPGTRLTVL.

J is TRBJ2-1 and V is TRBV7-2; 11 nucleotides agree with TRBD2. The V segment lost 5 bases and the J segment 6 bases; nucleotides outside the gene matches: 6. The CDR3 runs 15 residues. Per germline, CDR1 SGHTA and CDR2 FQGNSA. Here the CDR3 DNA reads TGTGCCAGCAGCCCCCTAGCGGGAGGAGCCAATGAGCAGTTCTTC. It codes for CASSPLAGGANEQFF.

The rearrangement links TRBV27 to TRBJ1-4, with D unresolved. V lost 2 bases, J lost 5 bases, and 6 bases lay in between. The CDR3 contains 13 residues. Germline CDR1 is MNHEY and CDR2 is SMNVEV (reference sequence). Written as DNA, the CDR3 is TGTGCCAGCAGTTTAGGTCCAAATGAAAAACTGTTTTTT. Its protein product is CASSLGPNEKLFF.

The V gene is TRBV18, the J gene TRBJ2-3, with 8 bases lining up with TRBD1. The V gene's germline CDR1 is KGHSH and CDR2 LQKENI. The CDR3 runs 13 residues. The J segment lost 6 bases and the V segment lost 6 bases, leaving 5 bases of the junction unmatched. CDR3 in amino acids: CASSTGGSDTQYF. DNA of the CDR3: TGTGCCAGCTCTACAGGGGGATCTGATACGCAGTATTTT.